This record concerns one TCR beta chain sequence. The antigen is not known. CDR3 length equals 17 residues. Germline CDR1 reads SGHTA; CDR2 reads FQGNSA. Trimming left V 5 bases short and J 3 bases short, with 22 bases between. This record comes from a study of OX40 agonist ivuxolimab in advanced cancers. Study-wide context: Ivuxolimab was delivered to patients intravenously every 2 weeks at doses spanning 0.01 to 10 mg/kg. General observations from the study: The work left the antigen specificity of expanded peripheral T cells undetermined.

Some clones are missing from TCRdb's copy, which holds only in-frame ones; the method was immunoSEQ multiplex PCR. This repertoire shows about 76,000 clones, 65% to 90% found once; its top ten account for approximately 3.1%. The receptor was isolated from an adult with an advanced solid tumor such as melanoma, head and neck, liver or kidney cancer. The sequencing here drew on CD4+ or CD8+ T cells sorted from blood, taken in a trial of the OX40 agonist ivuxolimab. The rearrangement links TRBV7-2 to TRBJ1-1; a weak D match, TRBD1 (6 bases). The CDR3 spells CASSHSLLGGEYTEAFF. The CDR3 nucleotides read TGTGCCAGCAGCCACTCTCTTTTGGGGGGCGAGTACACTGAAGCTTTCTTT.